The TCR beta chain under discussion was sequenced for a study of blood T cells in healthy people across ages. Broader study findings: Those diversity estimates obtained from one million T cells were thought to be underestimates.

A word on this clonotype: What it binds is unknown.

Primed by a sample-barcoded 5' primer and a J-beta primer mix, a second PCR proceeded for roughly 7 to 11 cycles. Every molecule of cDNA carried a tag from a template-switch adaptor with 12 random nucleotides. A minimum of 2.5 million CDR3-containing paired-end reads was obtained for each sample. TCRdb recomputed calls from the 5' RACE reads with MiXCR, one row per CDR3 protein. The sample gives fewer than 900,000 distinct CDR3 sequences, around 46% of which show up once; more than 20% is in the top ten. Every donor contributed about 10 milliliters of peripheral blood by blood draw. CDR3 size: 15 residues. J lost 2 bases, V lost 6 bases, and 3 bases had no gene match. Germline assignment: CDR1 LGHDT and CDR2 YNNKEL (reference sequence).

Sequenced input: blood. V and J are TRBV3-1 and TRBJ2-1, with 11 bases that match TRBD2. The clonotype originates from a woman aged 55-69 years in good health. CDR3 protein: CASSSGGATYNEQFF. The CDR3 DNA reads TGTGCCAGCAGTAGCGGGGGGGCCACCTACAATGAGCAGTTCTTC.